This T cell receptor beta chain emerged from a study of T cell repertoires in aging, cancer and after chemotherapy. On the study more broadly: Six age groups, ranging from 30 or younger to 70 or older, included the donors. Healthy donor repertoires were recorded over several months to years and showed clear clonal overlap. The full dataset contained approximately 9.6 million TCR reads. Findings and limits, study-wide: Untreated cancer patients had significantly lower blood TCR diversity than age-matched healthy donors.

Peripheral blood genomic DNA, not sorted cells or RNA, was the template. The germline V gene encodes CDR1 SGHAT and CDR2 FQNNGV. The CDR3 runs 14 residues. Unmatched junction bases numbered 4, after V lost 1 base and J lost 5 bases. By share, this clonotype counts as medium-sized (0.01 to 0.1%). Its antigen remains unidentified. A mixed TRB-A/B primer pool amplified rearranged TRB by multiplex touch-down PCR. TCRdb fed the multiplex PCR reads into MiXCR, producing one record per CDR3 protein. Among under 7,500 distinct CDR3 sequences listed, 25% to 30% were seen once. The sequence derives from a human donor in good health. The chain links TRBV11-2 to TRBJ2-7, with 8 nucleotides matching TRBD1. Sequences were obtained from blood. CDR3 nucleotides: TGTGCCAGCAGCTTAGGGACAGGGATCCACGAGCAGTACTTC. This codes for CASSLGTGIHEQYF.